The sample holds many counts of the clone carrying this T cell receptor beta chain. This record belongs to a study of neurological immune-mediated disorders. With 10-nucleotide random UMIs, 5'RACE was used to make the cDNA. MiXCR, run by TCRdb on the 5' RACE reads, gives a single entry per CDR3 protein. The table shows 59,000 or so distinct CDR3 sequences, with approximately 12% occurring only once. Unsorted libraries were prepared from 2 million PBMCs held at -80 C. Trimming shortened V by 1 base and J by 3 bases, and 9 bases separated the two germline ends. Germline assignment: CDR1 DFQATT and CDR2 SNEGSKA (reference sequence). CDR3 length: 13 residues.

This receptor was identified in a woman aged 55 to 70 with HTLV-1-associated myelopathy (HAM/TSP). Material: PBMCs. This chain connects TRBV20-1 to TRBJ1-2; D call uncertain. Here the CDR3 reads CSARAKSHYGYTF. The DNA of the CDR3 is TGCAGTGCTAGAGCAAAGAGCCACTATGGCTACACCTTC.